The present TCR beta chain was sequenced within a study of cytomegalovirus exposure and HLA in healthy donors. Study findings and constraints: As a later analysis showed, a missense DCLRE1C variant was linked to trimming of TCR beta V- and J-genes.

After removal of 6 bases from V and 2 bases from J, the junction contained 4 bases not matched to a gene. The V gene's germline CDR1 is SGHTA and CDR2 FQGNSA. The CDR3 sequence is 13 residues long. A note on this clone: Its specificity is unknown.

It was with 60 Vbeta and 13 Jbeta primers that the PCR ran. Sequencing was performed with immunoSEQ multiplex PCR; in TCRdb, only in-frame clones are kept and a portion is missing. The sample lists 120,000 or so clones; roughly 80% were seen once. The clonotype originates from a man aged 30-40 years in good health and CMV-seronegative. The chain recombines TRBV7-2 with TRBJ2-7; 7 nucleotides match TRBD2. The specimen sequenced was PBMCs. The CDR3 loop reads CASSKGRAYEQYF. The CDR3 DNA follows: TGTGCCAGCAGTAAGGGGAGGGCCTACGAGCAGTACTTC.